This T cell receptor (beta chain) originates from a study of PD-L1 blockade in urothelial cancer. The data were produced by immunoSEQ multiplex PCR, yet TCRdb's version contains in-frame clones alone and is incomplete. The table lists roughly 100,000 clones, 70% to 90% of them singletons. This sample's time point: pretreatment peripheral blood. With regard to this clone: Its cognate antigen is unknown.

Notes on the study in general: Durable-benefit patients had greater expansion of tumor-associated blood clones at 3 weeks.

V lost 6 bases to trimming and J lost 3 bases; unmatched junction nucleotides: 13. The length of the CDR3 is 16 residues. Germline V CDR1 and CDR2: MNHEY, SMNVEV (reference sequence). The V gene is TRBV27, the J gene TRBJ2-5; 7 bases match TRBD1. The TCR was taken from an elderly woman with urothelial cancer. The sequencing here drew on PBMCs, taken around atezolizumab (anti-PD-L1) treatment. The CDR3 here is CASSRAGRGIEETQYF. The CDR3 DNA is TGTGCCAGCAGCCGAGCTGGCAGGGGGATTGAAGAGACCCAGTACTTC.